Listed below are T cell receptor beta chains from one sample, sequenced in a study of PD-1 blockade in classical Hodgkin lymphoma. Repertoires were generated with immunoSEQ multiplex PCR, while TCRdb's copy carries only in-frame clones and drops some. Of about 22,000 clones listed, under 75% are singletons. The sample consisted of CD4+ T cells from blood, taken before the fourth cycle of nivolumab. These receptors all stem from a human donor with classical Hodgkin lymphoma. The CDR3 runs from the conserved cysteine through the conserved F or W. D genes are given only for firm matches. Expanded clones get a size class; other rows say once, few or many, or leave the size out.

D: -
J: TRBJ2-7
V: TRBV10-1
length: 13
size: -
CDR3: CASSESGVSVQYF
DNA: TGCGCCAGCAGTGAATCAGGGGTGAGTGTGCAGTACTTC

D: TRBD1
J: TRBJ2-4
V: TRBV7-2
length: 17
size: -
CDR3: CASSGSTGGITKNIQYF
DNA: TGTGCCAGCAGCGGTTCGACAGGGGGAATAACCAAAAACATTCAGTACTTC

D: -
J: TRBJ2-7
V: TRBV7-8
length: 15
size: -
CDR3: CASRPVTGSLNEQYF
DNA: TGTGCCAGCAGACCCGTTACGGGCTCCCTGAACGAGCAGTACTTC

D: -
J: TRBJ2-1
V: TRBV7-9
length: 17
size: -
CDR3: CASPPSQQVYISNEQFF
DNA: TGTGCCAGCCCACCAAGCCAACAGGTTTATATTAGCAATGAGCAGTTCTTC

D: -
J: TRBJ2-7
V: TRBV7-2
length: 13
size: -
CDR3: CASSLDRTYEQYF
DNA: TGTGCCAGCAGCTTAGACAGGACCTACGAGCAGTACTTC

D: TRBD1
J: TRBJ1-2
V: TRBV6-5
length: 15
size: -
CDR3: CASSYFKTGEGGYTF
DNA: TGTGCCAGCAGTTACTTCAAGACAGGGGAAGGTGGCTACACCTTC

D: TRBD1
J: TRBJ1-5
V: TRBV19
length: 14
size: -
CDR3: CASSGTGGGQPQHF
DNA: TGTGCCAGTAGTGGGACAGGGGGCGGTCAGCCCCAGCATTTT

D: -
J: TRBJ2-7
V: TRBV11-3
length: 12
size: few
CDR3: CASSLDSGEQYF
DNA: TGTGCCAGCAGCTTAGATTCGGGGGAGCAGTACTTC

D: -
J: TRBJ2-7
V: TRBV5-6
length: 15
size: -
CDR3: CASSLSLRYSYEQYF
DNA: TGTGCCAGCAGCTTGTCCCTCCGGTATAGCTACGAGCAGTACTTC

D: TRBD1
J: TRBJ2-7
V: TRBV19
length: 15
size: -
CDR3: CASSPNGQGGNEQYF
DNA: TGTGCCAGTAGTCCAAACGGACAGGGGGGTAACGAGCAGTACTTC

D: -
J: TRBJ1-5
V: TRBV15
length: 15
size: few
CDR3: CATSRDLRGNQPQHF
DNA: TGTGCCACCAGCAGAGATCTCCGGGGCAATCAGCCCCAGCATTTT

D: -
J: TRBJ2-2
V: TRBV7-2
length: 15
size: -
CDR3: CASSATLVWAGELFF
DNA: TGTGCCAGCAGCGCGACCCTAGTGTGGGCCGGGGAGCTGTTTTTT

D: -
J: TRBJ2-5
V: TRBV5-5
length: 14
size: -
CDR3: CASSLGQAQETQYF
DNA: TGTGCCAGCAGCTTGGGACAGGCACAAGAGACCCAGTACTTC

D: -
J: TRBJ2-7
V: TRBV28
length: 14
size: -
CDR3: CASSLWDTYYEQYF
DNA: TGTGCCAGCAGTTTATGGGACACTTATTACGAGCAGTACTTC

D: -
J: TRBJ2-2
V: TRBV7-8
length: 12
size: few
CDR3: CASSFVTGELFF
DNA: TGTGCCAGCAGCTTTGTAACCGGGGAGCTGTTTTTT

D: -
J: TRBJ1-1
V: TRBV6-1
length: 11
size: few
CDR3: CASKQSTEAFF
DNA: TGTGCCAGCAAACAGAGCACTGAAGCTTTCTTT

D: -
J: TRBJ2-7
V: TRBV11-2
length: 13
size: -
CDR3: CASSFGVINEQYF
DNA: TGTGCCAGCAGCTTCGGGGTAATAAACGAGCAGTACTTC

D: TRBD1
J: TRBJ2-1
V: TRBV2
length: 15
size: -
CDR3: CASSVIQGVYNEQFF
DNA: TGTGCCAGCAGTGTTATACAGGGGGTCTACAATGAGCAGTTCTTC

D: TRBD1
J: TRBJ2-3
V: TRBV19
length: 15
size: -
CDR3: CASSGGTGGTDTQYF
DNA: TGTGCCAGTAGTGGGGGGACAGGGGGCACAGATACGCAGTATTTT

D: TRBD1
J: TRBJ2-3
V: TRBV4-2
length: 14
size: once
CDR3: CASSQGQGPDTQYF
DNA: TGTGCCAGCAGCCAAGGACAGGGGCCAGATACGCAGTATTTT

D: -
J: TRBJ1-6
V: TRBV7-2
length: 13
size: -
CDR3: CASKSQRDSPLHF
DNA: TGTGCCAGCAAAAGCCAGAGGGATTCACCCCTCCACTTT

D: -
J: TRBJ2-1
V: TRBV5-1
length: 15
size: few
CDR3: CASRLSVQSYNEQFF
DNA: TGCGCCAGCAGACTGTCGGTTCAGAGCTACAATGAGCAGTTCTTC

D: -
J: TRBJ1-4
V: TRBV28
length: 16
size: -
CDR3: CASSLAGAQGSEKLFF
DNA: TGTGCCAGCAGTTTAGCCGGAGCGCAAGGGTCTGAAAAACTGTTTTTT

D: -
J: TRBJ1-4
V: TRBV5-6
length: 13
size: once
CDR3: CASSLGLNEKLFF
DNA: TGTGCCAGCAGCTTGGGACTTAATGAAAAACTGTTTTTT

D: -
J: TRBJ1-5
V: TRBV7-2
length: 15
size: few
CDR3: CASSLFPGPNQPQHF
DNA: TGTGCCAGCAGCTTATTCCCGGGCCCCAATCAGCCCCAGCATTTT

D: -
J: TRBJ1-2
V: TRBV6-6
length: 14
size: -
CDR3: CASAISGVGDGYTF
DNA: TGTGCCAGCGCAATTTCCGGTGTCGGGGATGGCTACACCTTC

D: TRBD1
J: TRBJ1-1
V: TRBV29-1
length: 13
size: -
CDR3: CSVQQGSRTEAFF
DNA: TGCAGCGTCCAACAGGGGTCGAGGACTGAAGCTTTCTTT

D: -
J: TRBJ1-1
V: TRBV11-2
length: 15
size: -
CDR3: CASSSGLGRNTEAFF
DNA: TGTGCCAGCAGCTCCGGCCTGGGGAGGAACACTGAAGCTTTCTTT

D: TRBD1
J: TRBJ1-2
V: TRBV28
length: 15
size: few
CDR3: CASSLGGQGLYGYTF
DNA: TGTGCCAGCAGTTTGGGGGGACAGGGACTTTATGGCTACACCTTC

D: TRBD2
J: TRBJ2-1
V: TRBV4-3
length: 16
size: -
CDR3: CASSQRSGVAYNEQFF
DNA: TGCGCCAGCAGCCAACGAAGCGGGGTCGCCTACAATGAGCAGTTCTTC

D: -
J: TRBJ2-7
V: TRBV19
length: 12
size: -
CDR3: CATLGSTYEQYF
DNA: TGTGCCACCCTCGGGAGTACCTACGAGCAGTACTTC

D: -
J: TRBJ1-4
V: TRBV15
length: 15
size: -
CDR3: CATSTGQPTNEKLFF
DNA: TGTGCCACCAGCACCGGACAACCAACTAATGAAAAACTGTTTTTT

D: TRBD1
J: TRBJ2-7
V: TRBV18
length: 16
size: -
CDR3: CASSPRRMDRGYEQYF
DNA: TGTGCCAGCTCCCCTCGTCGGATGGACAGGGGTTACGAGCAGTACTTC

D: TRBD1
J: TRBJ2-7
V: TRBV10-3
length: 17
size: -
CDR3: CAISLLSPGQGAYEQYF
DNA: TGTGCCATCAGTCTACTATCTCCGGGACAGGGGGCCTACGAGCAGTACTTC

D: -
J: TRBJ2-6
V: TRBV5-1
length: 14
size: once
CDR3: CASNLVSGANVLTF
DNA: TGCGCCAGCAATCTCGTATCTGGGGCCAACGTCCTGACTTTC

D: -
J: TRBJ1-3
V: TRBV7-2
length: 13
size: -
CDR3: CASSPRVHNTIYF
DNA: TGTGCCAGCAGCCCCAGGGTTCACAACACCATATATTTT

D: -
J: TRBJ2-7
V: TRBV6-6
length: 14
size: -
CDR3: CASSYSSTSYEQYF
DNA: TGTGCCAGCAGTTACTCGTCGACTTCCTACGAGCAGTACTTC

D: TRBD1
J: TRBJ1-5
V: TRBV28
length: 17
size: once
CDR3: CASSLVGGQGFNQPQHF
DNA: TGTGCCAGCAGTTTGGTAGGGGGACAGGGATTCAATCAGCCCCAGCATTTT

D: -
J: TRBJ2-7
V: TRBV5-1
length: 15
size: -
CDR3: CASSLWAGEAYEQYF
DNA: TGCGCCAGCAGCTTGTGGGCAGGGGAAGCCTACGAGCAGTACTTC

D: TRBD1
J: TRBJ2-7
V: TRBV29-1
length: 12
size: -
CDR3: CSVATGGYEQYF
DNA: TGCAGCGTAGCGACAGGGGGCTACGAGCAGTACTTC

D: TRBD2
J: TRBJ2-5
V: TRBV30
length: 14
size: -
CDR3: CAWSLLALQETQYF
DNA: TGTGCCTGGAGCCTACTAGCGCTCCAAGAGACCCAGTACTTC

D: -
J: TRBJ2-1
V: TRBV30
length: 13
size: -
CDR3: CASTHTGNNEQFF
DNA: TGTGCCTCCACTCACACAGGGAACAATGAGCAGTTCTTC

D: -
J: TRBJ1-1
V: TRBV7-2
length: 13
size: -
CDR3: CASSSQVNTEAFF
DNA: TGTGCCAGCAGCTCCCAGGTGAACACTGAAGCTTTCTTT

D: TRBD2
J: TRBJ2-2
V: TRBV4-1
length: 16
size: -
CDR3: CASSQVPSGGFGELFF
DNA: TGCGCCAGCAGCCAAGTGCCCAGCGGGGGGTTCGGGGAGCTGTTTTTT

D: -
J: TRBJ1-1
V: TRBV30
length: 14
size: -
CDR3: CAWNRGGRNTEAFF
DNA: TGTGCCTGGAATCGCGGGGGGCGGAACACTGAAGCTTTCTTT